This T cell receptor (beta chain) was found in a study of circulating CD8 cells and anti-PD-1 response in melanoma. Study background: Complete or partial response defined responders; stable or progressive disease, non-responders.

Using approximately 16 ng of total RNA, TCR libraries were made with the QIAseq Immune Repertoire TCR panel. A single record per CDR3 protein comes from TCRdb applying MiXCR to the reads. This sample has around 700 distinct CDR3 sequences, with around 7% found just once. This clonotype is deemed large. Its antigen remains unknown. Germline V lookup: CDR1 SGHDT, CDR2 YYEEEE. V was cut by 4 bases and J by 3 bases, with 14 bases left in between. This CDR3 comprises 14 residues. Study findings and constraints: Under 8% of TRB clonotypes were shared between subsets at M1. PD-1 and DPOS subsets showed similar, higher clonality than DNEG. Some patients were treatment-naive; others were previously treated.

Four subsets defined by PD-1 and/or TIGIT were sorted from live CD3+CD8+TCRalphabeta+ cells. The V gene is TRBV5-6, the J gene TRBJ2-7, with D possibly being TRBD1 (6 bases). The input for sequencing was CD8+ T cells from PBMCs, taken at baseline or after one month of anti-PD-1 therapy (not recorded which). The source is a human donor with melanoma. CDR3 nucleotides: TGTGCCAGCAGCCCGTGGCGCAGGGGCTACGAGCAGTACTTC. It yields the protein CASSPWRRGYEQYF.